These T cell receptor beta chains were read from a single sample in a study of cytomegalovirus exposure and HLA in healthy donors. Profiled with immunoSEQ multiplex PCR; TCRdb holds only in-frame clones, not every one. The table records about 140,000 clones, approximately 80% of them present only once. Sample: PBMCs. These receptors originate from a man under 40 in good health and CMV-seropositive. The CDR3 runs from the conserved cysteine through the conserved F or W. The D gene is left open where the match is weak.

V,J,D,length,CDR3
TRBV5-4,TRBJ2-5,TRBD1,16,CASSLGGHTGAETQYF
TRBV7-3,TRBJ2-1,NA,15,CASSLGLQGNNEQFF
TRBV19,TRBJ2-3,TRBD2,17,CASSIVSTSGGTDTQYF
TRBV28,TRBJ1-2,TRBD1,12,CAGGQGRYGYTF
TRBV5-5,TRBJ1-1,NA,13,CASSVQGPTEAFF
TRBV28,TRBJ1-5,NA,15,CASRTPQGHNQPQHF
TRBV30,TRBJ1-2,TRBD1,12,CAWTRGQGGYTF
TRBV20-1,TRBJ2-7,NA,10,CSVENYEQYF
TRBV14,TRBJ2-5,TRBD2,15,CASSQVRGGQETQYF
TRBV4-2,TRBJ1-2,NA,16,CASSQDPGAVNYGYTF
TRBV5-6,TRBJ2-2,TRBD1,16,CASSLLQGINTGELFF